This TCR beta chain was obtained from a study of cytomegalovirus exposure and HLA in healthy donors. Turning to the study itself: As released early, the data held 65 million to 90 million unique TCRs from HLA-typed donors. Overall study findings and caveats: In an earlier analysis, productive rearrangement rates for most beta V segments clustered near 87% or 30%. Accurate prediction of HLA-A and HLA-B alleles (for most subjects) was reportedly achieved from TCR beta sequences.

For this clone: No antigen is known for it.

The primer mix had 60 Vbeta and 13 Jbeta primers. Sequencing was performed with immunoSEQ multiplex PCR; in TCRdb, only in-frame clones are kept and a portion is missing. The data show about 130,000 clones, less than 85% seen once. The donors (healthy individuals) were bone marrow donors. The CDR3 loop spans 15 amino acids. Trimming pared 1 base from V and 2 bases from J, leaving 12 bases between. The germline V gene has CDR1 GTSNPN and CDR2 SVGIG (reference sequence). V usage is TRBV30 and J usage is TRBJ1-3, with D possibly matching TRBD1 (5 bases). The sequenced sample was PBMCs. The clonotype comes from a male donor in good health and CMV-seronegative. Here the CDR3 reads CAWSAGGFPGNTIYF. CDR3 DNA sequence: TGTGCCTGGAGTGCGGGGGGGTTTCCTGGAAACACCATATATTTT.